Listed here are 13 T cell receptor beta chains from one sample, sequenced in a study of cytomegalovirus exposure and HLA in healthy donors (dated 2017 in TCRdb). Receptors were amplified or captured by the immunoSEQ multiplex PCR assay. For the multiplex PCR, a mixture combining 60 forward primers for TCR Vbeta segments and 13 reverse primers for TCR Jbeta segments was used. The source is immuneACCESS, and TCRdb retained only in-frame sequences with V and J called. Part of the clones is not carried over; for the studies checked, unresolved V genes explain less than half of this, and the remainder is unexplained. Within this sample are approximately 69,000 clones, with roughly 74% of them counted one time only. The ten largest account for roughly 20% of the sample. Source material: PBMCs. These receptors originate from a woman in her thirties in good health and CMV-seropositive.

DNA of the CDR3: TGTGCCAGCAGTTACTCGGGACAGAAAGTATACGAGCAGTACTTC. Its translation: CASSYSGQKVYEQYF. V is TRBV6-5 and J is TRBJ2-7; 7 positions match TRBD1. This CDR3 contains 15 residues. The junction had 6 bases not matched to a gene; V was cut back by 0 bases and J by 4 bases. Looked up from germline, CDR1 is MNHEY and CDR2 is SVGAGI.

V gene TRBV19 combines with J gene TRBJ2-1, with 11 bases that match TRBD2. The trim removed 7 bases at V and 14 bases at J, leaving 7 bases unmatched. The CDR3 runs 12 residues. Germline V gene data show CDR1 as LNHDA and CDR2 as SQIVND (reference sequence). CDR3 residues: CASTRLAGKKFF. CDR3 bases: TGTGCCAGTACTCGACTAGCGGGAAAAAAGTTCTTC.

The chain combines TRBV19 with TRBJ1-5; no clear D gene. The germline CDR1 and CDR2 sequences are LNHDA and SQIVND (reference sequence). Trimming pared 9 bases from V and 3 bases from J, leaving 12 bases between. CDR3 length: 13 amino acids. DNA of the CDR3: TGTGCCAGCGAGGCGGGGTCCAATCAGCCCCAGCATTTT. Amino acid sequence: CASEAGSNQPQHF.

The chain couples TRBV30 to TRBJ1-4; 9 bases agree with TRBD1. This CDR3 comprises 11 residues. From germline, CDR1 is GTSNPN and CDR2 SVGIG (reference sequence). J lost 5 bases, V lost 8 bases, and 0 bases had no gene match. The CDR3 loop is CAGQGNEKLFF. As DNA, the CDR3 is TGTGCCGGACAGGGGAATGAAAAACTGTTTTTT.

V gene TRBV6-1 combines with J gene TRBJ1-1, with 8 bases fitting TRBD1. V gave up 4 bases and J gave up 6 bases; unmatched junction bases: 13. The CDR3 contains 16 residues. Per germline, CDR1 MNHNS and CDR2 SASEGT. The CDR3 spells CASSGAINRGRAEAFF. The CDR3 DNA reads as TGTGCCAGCAGTGGAGCCATAAACAGGGGGAGAGCTGAAGCTTTCTTT.

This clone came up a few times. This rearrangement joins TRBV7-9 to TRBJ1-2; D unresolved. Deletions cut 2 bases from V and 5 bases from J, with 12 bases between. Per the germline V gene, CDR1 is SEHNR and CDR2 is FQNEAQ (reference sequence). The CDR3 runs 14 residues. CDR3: CASSLSAGLYGYTF. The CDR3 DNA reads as TGTGCCAGCAGCTTATCGGCTGGGCTTTATGGCTACACCTTC.

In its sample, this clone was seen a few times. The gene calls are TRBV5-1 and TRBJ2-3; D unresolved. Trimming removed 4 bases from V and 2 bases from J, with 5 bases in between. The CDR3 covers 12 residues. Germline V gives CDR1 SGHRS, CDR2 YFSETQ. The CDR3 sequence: CASSPPTDTQYF. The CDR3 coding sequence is TGCGCCAGCAGCCCTCCCACAGATACGCAGTATTTT.

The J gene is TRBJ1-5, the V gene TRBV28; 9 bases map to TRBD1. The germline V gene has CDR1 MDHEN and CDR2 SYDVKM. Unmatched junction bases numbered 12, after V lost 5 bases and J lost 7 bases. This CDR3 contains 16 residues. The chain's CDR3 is CASSPRTGARIQPQHF. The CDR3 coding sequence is TGTGCCAGCAGTCCCCGGACAGGGGCAAGAATACAGCCCCAGCATTTT.

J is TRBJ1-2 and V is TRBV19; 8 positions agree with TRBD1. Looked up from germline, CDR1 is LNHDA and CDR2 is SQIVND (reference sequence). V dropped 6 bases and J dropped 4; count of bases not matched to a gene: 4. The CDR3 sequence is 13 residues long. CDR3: CASSRDRLYGYTF. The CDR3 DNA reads TGTGCCAGTAGCCGGGACAGGCTCTATGGCTACACCTTC.

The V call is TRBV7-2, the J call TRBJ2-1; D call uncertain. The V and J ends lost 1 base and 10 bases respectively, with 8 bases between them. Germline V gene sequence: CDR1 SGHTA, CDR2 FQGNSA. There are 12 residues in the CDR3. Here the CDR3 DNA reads TGTGCCAGCAGCTTAGACCTAAGAGAGCAGTTCTTC. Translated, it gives CASSLDLREQFF.

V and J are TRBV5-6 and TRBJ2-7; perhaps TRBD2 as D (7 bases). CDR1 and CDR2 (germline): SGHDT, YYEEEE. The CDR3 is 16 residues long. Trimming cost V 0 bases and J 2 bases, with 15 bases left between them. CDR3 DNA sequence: TGTGCCAGCAGCTTGGAGGGGGTAGCGGGTCCCTACGAGCAGTACTTC. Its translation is CASSLEGVAGPYEQYF.

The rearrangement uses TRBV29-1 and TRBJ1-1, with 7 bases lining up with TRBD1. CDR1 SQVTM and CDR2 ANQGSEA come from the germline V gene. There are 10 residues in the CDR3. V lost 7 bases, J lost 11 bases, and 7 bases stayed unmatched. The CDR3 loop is CSARQGGAFF. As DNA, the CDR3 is TGCAGCGCCAGACAGGGTGGCGCTTTCTTT.

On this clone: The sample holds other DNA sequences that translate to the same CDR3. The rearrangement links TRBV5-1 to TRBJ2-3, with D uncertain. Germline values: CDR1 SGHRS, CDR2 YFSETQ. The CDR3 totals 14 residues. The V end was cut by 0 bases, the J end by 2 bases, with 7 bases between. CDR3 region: CASSLAGVTDTQYF. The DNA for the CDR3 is TGCGCCAGCAGCTTGGCCGGTGTCACAGATACGCAGTATTTT. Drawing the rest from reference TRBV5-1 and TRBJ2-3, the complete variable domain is KAGVTQTPRYLIKTRGQQVTLSCSPISGHRSVSWYQQTPGQGLQFLFEYFSETQRNKGNFPGRFSGRQFSNSRSEMNVSTLELGDSALYLCASSLAGVTDTQYFGPGTRLTVL.